This TCR beta chain is drawn from a study of T cells in Graves' hyperthyroidism and ophthalmopathy. Study-wide findings and caveats: By a 13 V-J model, ophthalmopathy was set apart from stable hyperthyroidism.

Amplified TCR beta CDR3 regions came from RNA transcripts. First-round RT-PCR with HTBI primers amplified the TCR CDR3 region. TCRdb re-called the multiplex PCR reads with MiXCR, one entry per CDR3 protein. The sample gives approximately 700,000 distinct CDR3 sequences, roughly 15% of which show up once; approximately 8% is in the top ten. The V and J ends lost 3 bases and 5 bases respectively, with 11 bases between them. CDR1 and CDR2 from the germline V gene are DFQATT and SNEGSKA (reference sequence). This CDR3 is built from 13 residues. If no ophthalmopathy progression occurred within 18 months, Graves' hyperthyroidism was stable. Clinical symptoms, serum thyroxine and TRAb, thyroid ultrasound and orbital computed tomography together formed the diagnostic basis. About this clonotype itself: Its antigen is unknown.

The gene calls are TRBV20-1 and TRBJ2-1; weak D call: TRBD1 (6 bases). The clonotype originates from a man aged 18 to 35 with Graves' hyperthyroidism. The sequenced material came from blood. Here the CDR3 DNA reads TGCAGTGCTAGGGGGGCGCTGGACAATGAGCAGTTCTTC. Translation gives CSARGALDNEQFF.